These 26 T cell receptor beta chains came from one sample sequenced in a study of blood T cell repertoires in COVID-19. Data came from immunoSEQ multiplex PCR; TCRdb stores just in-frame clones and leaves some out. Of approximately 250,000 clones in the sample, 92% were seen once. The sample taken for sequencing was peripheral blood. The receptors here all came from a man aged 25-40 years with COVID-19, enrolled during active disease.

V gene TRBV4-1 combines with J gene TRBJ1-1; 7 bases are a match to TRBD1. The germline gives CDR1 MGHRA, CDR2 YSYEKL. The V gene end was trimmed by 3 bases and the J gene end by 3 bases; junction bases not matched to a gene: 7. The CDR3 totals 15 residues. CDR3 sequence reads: CASSHRQGPDTEAFF. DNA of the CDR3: TGCGCCAGCAGCCATAGACAGGGCCCTGACACTGAAGCTTTCTTT.

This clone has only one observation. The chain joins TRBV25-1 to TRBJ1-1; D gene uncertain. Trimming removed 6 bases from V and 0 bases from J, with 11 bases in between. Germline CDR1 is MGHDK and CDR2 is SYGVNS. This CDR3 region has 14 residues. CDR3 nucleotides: TGTGCCAGCAGCGCAGGAGGGTTGAACACTGAAGCTTTCTTT. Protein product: CASSAGGLNTEAFF.

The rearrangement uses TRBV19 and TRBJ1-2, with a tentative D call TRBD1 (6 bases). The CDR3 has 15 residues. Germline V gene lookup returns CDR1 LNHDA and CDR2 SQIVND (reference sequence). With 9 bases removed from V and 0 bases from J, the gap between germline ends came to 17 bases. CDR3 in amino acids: CASKDRATPNYGYTF. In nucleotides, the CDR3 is TGTGCCAGCAAGGACAGAGCGACCCCTAACTATGGCTACACCTTC.

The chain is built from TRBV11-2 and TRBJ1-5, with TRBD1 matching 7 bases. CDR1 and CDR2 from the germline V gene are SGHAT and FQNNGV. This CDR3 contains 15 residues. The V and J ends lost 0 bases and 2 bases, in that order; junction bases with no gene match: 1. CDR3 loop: CASSLEGTGNQPQHF. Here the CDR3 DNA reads TGTGCCAGCAGCTTAGAGGGGACAGGCAATCAGCCCCAGCATTTT.

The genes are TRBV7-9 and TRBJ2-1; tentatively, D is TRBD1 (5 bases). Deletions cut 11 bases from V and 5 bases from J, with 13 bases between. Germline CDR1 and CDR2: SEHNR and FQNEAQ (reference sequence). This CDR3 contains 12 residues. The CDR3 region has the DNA TGTGCCGGTCGTCCAGGGAACAATGAGCAGTTCTTC. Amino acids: CAGRPGNNEQFF.

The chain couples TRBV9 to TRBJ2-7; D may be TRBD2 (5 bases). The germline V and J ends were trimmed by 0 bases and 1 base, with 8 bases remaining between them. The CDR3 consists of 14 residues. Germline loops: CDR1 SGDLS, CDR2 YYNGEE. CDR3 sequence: CASSVASGSYEQYF. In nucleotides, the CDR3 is TGTGCCAGCAGCGTAGCCTCGGGGTCCTACGAGCAGTACTTC.

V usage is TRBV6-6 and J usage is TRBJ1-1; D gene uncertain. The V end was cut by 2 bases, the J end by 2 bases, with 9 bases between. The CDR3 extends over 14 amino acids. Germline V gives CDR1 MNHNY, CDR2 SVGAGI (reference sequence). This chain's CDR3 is CASSYVEENTEAFF. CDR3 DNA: TGTGCCAGCAGTTACGTGGAGGAAAACACTGAAGCTTTCTTT.

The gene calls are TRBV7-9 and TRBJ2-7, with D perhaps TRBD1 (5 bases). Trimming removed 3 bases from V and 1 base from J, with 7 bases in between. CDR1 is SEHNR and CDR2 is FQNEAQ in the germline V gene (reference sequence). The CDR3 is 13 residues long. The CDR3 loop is CASSFAGSYEQYF. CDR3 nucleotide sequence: TGTGCCAGCAGCTTCGCAGGGTCCTACGAGCAGTACTTC.

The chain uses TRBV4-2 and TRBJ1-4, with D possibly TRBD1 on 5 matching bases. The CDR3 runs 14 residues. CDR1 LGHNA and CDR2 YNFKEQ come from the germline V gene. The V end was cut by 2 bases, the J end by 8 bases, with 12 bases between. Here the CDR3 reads CASSQMTDFEKLFF. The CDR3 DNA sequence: TGTGCCAGCAGCCAAATGACAGATTTCGAAAAACTGTTTTTT.

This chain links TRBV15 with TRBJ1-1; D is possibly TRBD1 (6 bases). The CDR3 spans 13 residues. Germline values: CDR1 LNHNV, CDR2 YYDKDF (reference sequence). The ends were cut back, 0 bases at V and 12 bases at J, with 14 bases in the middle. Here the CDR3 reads CATSRDVRTVTFF. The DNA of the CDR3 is TGTGCCACCAGCAGAGATGTTCGGACAGTGACTTTCTTT. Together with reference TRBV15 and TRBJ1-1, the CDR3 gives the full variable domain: DAMVIQNPRYQVTQFGKPVTLSCSQTLNHNVMYWYQQKSSQAPKLLFHYYDKDFNNEADTPDNFQSRRPNTSFCFLDIRSPGLGDTAMYLCATSRDVRTVTFFGQGTRLTVV.

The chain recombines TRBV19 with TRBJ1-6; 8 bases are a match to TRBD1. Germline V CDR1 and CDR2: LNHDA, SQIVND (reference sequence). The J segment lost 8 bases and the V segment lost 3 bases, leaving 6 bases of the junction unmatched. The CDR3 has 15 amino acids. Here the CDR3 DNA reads TGTGCCAGTAGTATTACGCAGGGGGCTGATTCACCCCTCCACTTT. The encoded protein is CASSITQGADSPLHF. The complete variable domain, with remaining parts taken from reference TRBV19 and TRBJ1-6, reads DGGITQSPKYLFRKEGQNVTLSCEQNLNHDAMYWYRQDPGQGLRLIYYSQIVNDFQKGDIAEGYSVSREKKESFPLTVTSAQKNPTAFYLCASSITQGADSPLHFGNGTRLTVT.

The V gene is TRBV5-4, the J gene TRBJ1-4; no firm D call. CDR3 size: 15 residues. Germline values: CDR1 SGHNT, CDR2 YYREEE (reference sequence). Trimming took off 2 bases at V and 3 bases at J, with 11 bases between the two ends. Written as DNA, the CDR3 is TGTGCCAGCAGCTTAGGCGGCCTCTCTAATGAAAAACTGTTTTTT. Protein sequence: CASSLGGLSNEKLFF.

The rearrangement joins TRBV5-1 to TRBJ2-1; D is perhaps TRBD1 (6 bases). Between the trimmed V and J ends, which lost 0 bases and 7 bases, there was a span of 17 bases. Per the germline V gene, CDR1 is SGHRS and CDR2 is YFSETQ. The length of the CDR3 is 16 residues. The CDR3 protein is CASSLVQGSFTNEQFF. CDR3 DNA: TGCGCCAGCAGCTTGGTTCAGGGGTCGTTTACAAATGAGCAGTTCTTC.

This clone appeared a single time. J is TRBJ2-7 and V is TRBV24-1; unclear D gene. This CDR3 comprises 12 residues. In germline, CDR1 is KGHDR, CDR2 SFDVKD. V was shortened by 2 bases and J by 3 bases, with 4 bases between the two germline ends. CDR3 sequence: CATSDSSYEQYF. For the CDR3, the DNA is TGTGCCACCAGTGATTCCAGCTACGAGCAGTACTTC.

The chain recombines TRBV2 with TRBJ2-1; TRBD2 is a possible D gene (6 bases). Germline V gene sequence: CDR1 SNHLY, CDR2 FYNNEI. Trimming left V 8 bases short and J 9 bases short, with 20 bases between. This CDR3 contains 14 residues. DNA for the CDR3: TGTGCCAGCTCCCGGGGACTGCCTCGGAGTGAGCAGTTCTTC. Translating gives CASSRGLPRSEQFF.

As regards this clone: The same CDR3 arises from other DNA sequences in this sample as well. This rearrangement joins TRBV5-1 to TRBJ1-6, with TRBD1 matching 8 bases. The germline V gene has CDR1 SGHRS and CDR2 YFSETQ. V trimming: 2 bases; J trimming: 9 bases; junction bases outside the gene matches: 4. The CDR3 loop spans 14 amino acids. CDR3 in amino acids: CASSLDRGSSPLHF. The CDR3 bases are TGCGCCAGCAGCTTAGACAGGGGTAGTTCACCCCTCCACTTT.

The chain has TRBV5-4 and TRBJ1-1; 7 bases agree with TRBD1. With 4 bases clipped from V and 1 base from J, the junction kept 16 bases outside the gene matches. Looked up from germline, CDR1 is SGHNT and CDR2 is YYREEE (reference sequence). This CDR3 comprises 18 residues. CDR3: CASSAPGGGGVGNTEAFF. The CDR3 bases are TGTGCCAGCAGCGCCCCAGGCGGAGGGGGCGTTGGGAACACTGAAGCTTTCTTT.

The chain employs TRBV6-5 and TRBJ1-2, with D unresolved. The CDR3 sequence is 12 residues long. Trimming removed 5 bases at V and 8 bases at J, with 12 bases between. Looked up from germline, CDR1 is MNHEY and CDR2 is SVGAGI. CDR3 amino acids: CASSPLGEGYTF. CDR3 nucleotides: TGTGCCAGCAGTCCTCTCGGAGAGGGCTACACCTTC.

CDR3 residues: CASSPSGGAQYNEQFF. CDR3 nucleotides: TGTGCCAGCAGCCCCAGCGGGGGGGCCCAATACAATGAGCAGTTCTTC. J is TRBJ2-1 and V is TRBV3-1 (or the pseudogene TRBV3-2); 10 positions match TRBD2. The CDR3 runs 16 residues. Trimming removed 4 bases from V and 4 bases from J; junction bases left unmatched: 7. The V gene's germline CDR1 is LGHDT and CDR2 YNNKEL (reference sequence).

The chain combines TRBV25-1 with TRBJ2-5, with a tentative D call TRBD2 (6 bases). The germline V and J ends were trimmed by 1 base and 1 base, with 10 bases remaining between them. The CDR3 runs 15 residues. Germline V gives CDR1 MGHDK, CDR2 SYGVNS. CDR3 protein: CASSEFVGLQETQYF. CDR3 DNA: TGTGCCAGCAGTGAATTTGTGGGACTCCAAGAGACCCAGTACTTC.

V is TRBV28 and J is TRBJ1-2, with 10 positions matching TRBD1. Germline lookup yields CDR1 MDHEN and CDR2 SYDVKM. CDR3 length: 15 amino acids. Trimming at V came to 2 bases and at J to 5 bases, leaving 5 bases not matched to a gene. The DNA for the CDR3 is TGTGCCAGCAGTTTAGACAGGGGGCTTTGGTATGGCTACACCTTC. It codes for CASSLDRGLWYGYTF.

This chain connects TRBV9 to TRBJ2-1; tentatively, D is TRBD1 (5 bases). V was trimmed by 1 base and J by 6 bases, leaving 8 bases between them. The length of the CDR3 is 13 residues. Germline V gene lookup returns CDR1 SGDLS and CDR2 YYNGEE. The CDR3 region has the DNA TGTGCCAGCAGCGTATCAGGGATCAATGAGCAGTTCTTC. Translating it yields CASSVSGINEQFF.

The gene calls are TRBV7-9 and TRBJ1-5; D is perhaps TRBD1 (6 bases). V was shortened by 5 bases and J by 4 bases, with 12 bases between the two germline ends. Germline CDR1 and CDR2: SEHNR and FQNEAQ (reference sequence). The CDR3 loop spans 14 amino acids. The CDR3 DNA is TGTGCCAGCAGCGGTGGACAGTCTAATCAGCCCCAGCATTTT. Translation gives CASSGGQSNQPQHF. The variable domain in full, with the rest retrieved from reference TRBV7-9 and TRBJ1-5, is DTGVSQNPRHKITKRGQNVTFRCDPISEHNRLYWYRQTLGQGPEFLTYFQNEAQLEKSRLLSDRFSAERPKGSFSTLEIQRTEQGDSAMYLCASSGGQSNQPQHFGDGTRLSIL.

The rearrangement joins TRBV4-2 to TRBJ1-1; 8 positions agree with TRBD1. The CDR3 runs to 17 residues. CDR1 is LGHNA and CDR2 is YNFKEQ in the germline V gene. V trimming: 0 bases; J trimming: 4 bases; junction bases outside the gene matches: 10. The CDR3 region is CASSQDITGGKGTEAFF. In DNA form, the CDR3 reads TGTGCCAGCAGCCAAGATATAACAGGGGGAAAGGGCACTGAAGCTTTCTTT.

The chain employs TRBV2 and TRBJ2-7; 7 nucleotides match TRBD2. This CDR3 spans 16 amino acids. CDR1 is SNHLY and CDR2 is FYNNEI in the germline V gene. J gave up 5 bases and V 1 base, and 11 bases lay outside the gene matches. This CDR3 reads CASSEVAGVSFHEQYF. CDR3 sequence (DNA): TGTGCCAGCAGTGAAGTGGCGGGGGTATCATTCCACGAGCAGTACTTC.

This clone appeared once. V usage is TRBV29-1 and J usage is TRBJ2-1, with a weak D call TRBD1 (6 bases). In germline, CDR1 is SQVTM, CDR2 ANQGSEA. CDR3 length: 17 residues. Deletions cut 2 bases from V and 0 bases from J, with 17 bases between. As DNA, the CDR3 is TGCAGCGTTGAAAAACCGACAGGCAAGAGCTCCTACAATGAGCAGTTCTTC. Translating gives CSVEKPTGKSSYNEQFF.